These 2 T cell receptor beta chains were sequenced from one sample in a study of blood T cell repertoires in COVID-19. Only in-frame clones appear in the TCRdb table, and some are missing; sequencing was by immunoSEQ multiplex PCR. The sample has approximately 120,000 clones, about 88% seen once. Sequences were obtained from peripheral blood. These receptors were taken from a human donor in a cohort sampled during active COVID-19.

The CDR3 DNA reads as TGTGCCAGCAGCTTGGACGGAAGGAGTCTGGCCTATGGCTACACCTTC. It translates to CASSLDGRSLAYGYTF. The chain carries TRBV5-8 and TRBJ1-2; D unresolved. V lost 0 bases and J 4 bases, leaving 16 bases between the germline ends. The V gene's germline CDR1 is SGHTS and CDR2 YDEGEE. CDR3 size: 16 residues.

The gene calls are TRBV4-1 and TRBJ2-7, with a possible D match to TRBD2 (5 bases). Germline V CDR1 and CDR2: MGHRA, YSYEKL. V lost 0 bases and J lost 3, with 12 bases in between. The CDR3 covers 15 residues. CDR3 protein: CASSQERAVLYEQYF. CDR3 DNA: TGCGCCAGCAGCCAAGAGCGGGCAGTGCTCTACGAGCAGTACTTC.